One T cell receptor beta chain is described in this entry. Its antigen is unknown. The record has no base qualities; no much larger clone is one base away. TCRbeta CDR3 regions were amplified from genomic DNA using the immunoSEQ Assay, a bias-controlled multiplex PCR. The authors' pipeline ran thus. The number of nucleated cells in each sample was estimated from the amplification of reference gene primers within the assay. To quantify the absolute abundance of each unique TCRbeta CDR3 rearrangement, sequence reads were collapsed and filtered. For each sample, productive Simpson clonality was calculated as the square root of Simpson's diversity index across productive rearrangements. The table comes from immuneACCESS by way of TCRdb, which keeps in-frame sequences with V and J called. Part of the clones is missing from these tables; in studies checked, under half for an unresolved V gene and the rest for unknown reasons. V, J and clone size are those of that table, while D and trimming were read from the DNA. This sample is represented by about 310,000 clones; roughly 89% of them were singletons. Of the sample, about 9.8% falls within the top ten clones.

The data stem from a study of blood T cell repertoires in COVID-19 (dated by TCRdb to 2018 to 2020). Looking at the study overall: Samples covering the acute and convalescent phases of COVID-19 were provided by collaborators in the United States, Italy and Spain. The prospective study material was composed of cDNA or gDNA derived from T cells, B-cell-depleted T cells, or PBMCs. Subjects who had been exposed to COVID-19, were actively infected with it, or had recovered from it provided the deeply sampled blood TCRbeta repertoires that made up the dataset. The repertoires were released in a freely available public database intended as a resource for research on the immune response to SARS-CoV-2. The samples were drawn from the first 160 participants of the ongoing ImmuneRACE study and from 1,254 subjects provided by 6 global collaborators. The sample metadata nearly always contained a de-identified subject ID, COVID-19 status, age in years and sex. Where HLA class I and class II types were available, the types were taken from metadata supplied by the sample provider, not from assay-based typing. Study-wide findings and limitations: The amount of clinical and demographic metadata varied by source and participant and was provided uncurated.

Participants in the prospective study were enrolled through a virtual design, were aged roughly 18 to 90 years, and lived in under 25 United States geographic areas. Cohort assignment in the prospective study relied on participant-reported clinical history from a screening survey and a study questionnaire. Recovered participants in ImmuneRACE Cohort 3 were defined by two consecutive negative NP/OP PCR tests, clearance by a healthcare professional, or resolution of symptoms. In the prospective study, whole blood, serum and a nasopharyngeal or oropharyngeal swab were collected from each participant by mobile phlebotomists. Prospective study participants could optionally give additional blood draws and questionnaires over an approximately two-month period. Before DNA extraction, prospective study blood samples were shipped either frozen or at room temperature. Reading the germline V gene gives CDR1 KGHSH and CDR2 LQKENI. Measured from the cysteine to the phenylalanine, the CDR3 is 11 residues long. Kept here is only the CDR3 DNA, which spans 33 bases and is read in frame from base 1. V is clipped by 6 bases and J by 5 bases, and the sequence between their germline boundaries is 7 bases long.

This sequence was found in a woman between 18 and 29 years old who had recovered from COVID-19. The chain uses TRBV18 and TRBJ2-5; no confident D gene assignment can be made. Sequences were obtained from PBMCs or T cells enriched from blood (not recorded which). The base sequence is TGTGCCAGCTCGCAGAGGGAGACCCAGTACTTC. Its protein product is CASSQRETQYF.